The clone carrying this TCR beta chain was observed a few times. Here the gene names and germline are mouse. Sequencing ends 1 residue short of the CDR3 end; the germline J gene provides the rest. Assay: immunoSEQ multiplex PCR; the TCRdb copy retains only in-frame clones and omits some. The table shows around 7,000 clones, with approximately 52% occurring only once. This sample's time point: mouse harvest day 7 after allogeneic transplant. Mouse grafts combined 10^7 T-cell-depleted bone marrow cells with 10^6 splenic CD5+ T cells. This entry comes from a study of tissue T cells after allogeneic stem cell transplantation. Trimming left V 1 base short and J 1 base short, with 4 bases between. CDR1 is SNHLY and CDR2 is FYNGKV in the germline V gene (reference sequence). The CDR3 extends over 13 amino acids.

Source material: gut tissue. J is TRBJ1-2 and V is TRBV3, with D unresolved. The TCR comes from a female BALB/c mouse given C57BL/6 T cells with graft-versus-host disease after an allogeneic hematopoietic cell transplant. The CDR3 bases that were read are TGTGCCAGCAGCTTAGACAAAAACTCCGACTACACC. Residues: CASSLDKNSDYT. The complete CDR3 sequence is CASSLDKNSDYTF.